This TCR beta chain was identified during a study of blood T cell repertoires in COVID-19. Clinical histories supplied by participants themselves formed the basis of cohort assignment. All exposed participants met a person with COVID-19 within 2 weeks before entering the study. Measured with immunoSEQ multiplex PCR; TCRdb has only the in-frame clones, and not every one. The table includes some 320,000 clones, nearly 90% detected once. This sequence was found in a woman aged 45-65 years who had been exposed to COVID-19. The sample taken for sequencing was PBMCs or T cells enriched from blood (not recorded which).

CDR3 DNA sequence: TGTGCCGTCGGAAGGGACAGGGGATACAATGAGCAGTTCTTC. Its protein product is CAVGRDRGYNEQFF. The J gene is TRBJ2-1, the V gene TRBV19; 10 nucleotides agree with TRBD1. CDR1 and CDR2 from the germline V gene are LNHDA and SQIVND (reference sequence). V lost 11 bases to trimming and J lost 4 bases; unmatched junction nucleotides: 8. The CDR3 length is 14 residues.